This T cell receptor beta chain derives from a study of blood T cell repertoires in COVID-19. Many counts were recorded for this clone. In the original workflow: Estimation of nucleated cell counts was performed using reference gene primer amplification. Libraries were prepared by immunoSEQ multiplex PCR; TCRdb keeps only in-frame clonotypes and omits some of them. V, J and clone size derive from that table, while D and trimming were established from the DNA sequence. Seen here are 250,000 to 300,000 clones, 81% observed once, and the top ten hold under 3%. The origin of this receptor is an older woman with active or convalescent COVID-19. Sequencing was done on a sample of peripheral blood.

This CDR3 reads CASSRDRGAEQYF. The CDR3 DNA reads as TGTGCCAGCAGCCGGGACAGGGGTGCCGAGCAGTACTTC. The chain uses TRBV16 and TRBJ2-7; TRBD1 matches 10 bases. The CDR3 runs to 13 residues. Germline V gives CDR1 KGHSY, CDR2 FQNENV. Trimming cost V 4 bases and J 6 bases; bases outside gene matches: 3.